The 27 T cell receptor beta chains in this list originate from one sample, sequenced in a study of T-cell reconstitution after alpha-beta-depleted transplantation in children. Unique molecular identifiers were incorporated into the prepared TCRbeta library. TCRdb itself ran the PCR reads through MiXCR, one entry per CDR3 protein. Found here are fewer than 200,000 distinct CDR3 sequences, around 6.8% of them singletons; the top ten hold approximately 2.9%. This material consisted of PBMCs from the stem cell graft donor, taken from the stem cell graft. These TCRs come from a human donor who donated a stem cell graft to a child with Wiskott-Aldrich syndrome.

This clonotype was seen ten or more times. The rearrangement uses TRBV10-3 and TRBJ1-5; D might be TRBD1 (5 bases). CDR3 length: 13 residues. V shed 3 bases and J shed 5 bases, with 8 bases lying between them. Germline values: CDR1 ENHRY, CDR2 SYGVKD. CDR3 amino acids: CAISEGVDQPQHF. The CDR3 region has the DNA TGTGCCATCAGTGAAGGGGTGGATCAGCCCCAGCATTTT.

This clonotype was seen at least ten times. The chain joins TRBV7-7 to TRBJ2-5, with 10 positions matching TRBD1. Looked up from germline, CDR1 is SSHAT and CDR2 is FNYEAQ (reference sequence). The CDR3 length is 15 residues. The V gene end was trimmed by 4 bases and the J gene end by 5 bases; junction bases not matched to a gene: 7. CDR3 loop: CASSSGQGVGETQYF. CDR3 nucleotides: TGTGCCAGCAGCTCCGGACAGGGGGTCGGGGAGACCCAGTACTTC.

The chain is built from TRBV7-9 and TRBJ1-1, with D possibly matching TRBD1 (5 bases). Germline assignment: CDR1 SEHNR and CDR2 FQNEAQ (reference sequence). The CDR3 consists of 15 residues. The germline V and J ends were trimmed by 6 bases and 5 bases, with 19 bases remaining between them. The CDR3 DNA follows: TGTGCCAGCAGACCCCCCGGACCACGGGGGACTGAAGCTTTCTTT. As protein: CASRPPGPRGTEAFF.

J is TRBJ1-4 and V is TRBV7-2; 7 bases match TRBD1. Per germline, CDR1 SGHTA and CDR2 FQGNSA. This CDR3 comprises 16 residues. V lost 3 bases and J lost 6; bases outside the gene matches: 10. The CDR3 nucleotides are TGTGCCAGCAGCTTTATAACCGGGACAGCTTATGAAAAACTGTTTTTT. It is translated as CASSFITGTAYEKLFF.

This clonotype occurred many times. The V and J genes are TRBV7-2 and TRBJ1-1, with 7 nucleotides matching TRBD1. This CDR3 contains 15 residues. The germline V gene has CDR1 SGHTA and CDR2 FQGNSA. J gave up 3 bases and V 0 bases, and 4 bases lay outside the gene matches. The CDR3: CASSLAYQGDTEAFF. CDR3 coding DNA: TGTGCCAGCAGCTTAGCGTATCAGGGGGACACTGAAGCTTTCTTT.

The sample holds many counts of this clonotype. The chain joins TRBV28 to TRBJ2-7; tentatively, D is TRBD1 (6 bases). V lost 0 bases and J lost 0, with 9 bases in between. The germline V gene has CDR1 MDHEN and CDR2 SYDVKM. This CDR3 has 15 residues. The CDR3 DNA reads TGTGCCAGCAGTTTATGGGGGGCTAGCTCCTACGAGCAGTACTTC. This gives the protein CASSLWGASSYEQYF.

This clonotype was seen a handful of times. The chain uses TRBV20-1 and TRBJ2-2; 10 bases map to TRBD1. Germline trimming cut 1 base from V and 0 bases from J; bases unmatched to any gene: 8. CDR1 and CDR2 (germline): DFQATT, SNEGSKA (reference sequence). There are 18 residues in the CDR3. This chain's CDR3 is CSARGGGTGVANTGELFF. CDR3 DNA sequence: TGCAGTGCTAGAGGGGGCGGGACAGGGGTCGCGAACACCGGGGAGCTGTTTTTT.

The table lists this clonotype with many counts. The CDR3 protein is CASRSPYEQYF. The CDR3 DNA follows: TGTGCCAGCAGGAGCCCATACGAGCAGTACTTC. The chain carries TRBV6-5 and TRBJ2-7; no clear D. Between the trimmed V and J ends, which lost 6 bases and 4 bases, there was a span of 7 bases. This CDR3 has 11 amino acids. Germline assignment: CDR1 MNHEY and CDR2 SVGAGI.

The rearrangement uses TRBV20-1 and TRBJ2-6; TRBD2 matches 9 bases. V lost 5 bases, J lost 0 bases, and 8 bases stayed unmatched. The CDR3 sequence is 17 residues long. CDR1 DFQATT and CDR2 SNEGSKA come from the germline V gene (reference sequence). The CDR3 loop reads CSAPLAGSRSGANVLTF. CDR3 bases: TGCAGTGCTCCCCTAGCGGGGTCGCGCTCTGGGGCCAACGTCCTGACTTTC.

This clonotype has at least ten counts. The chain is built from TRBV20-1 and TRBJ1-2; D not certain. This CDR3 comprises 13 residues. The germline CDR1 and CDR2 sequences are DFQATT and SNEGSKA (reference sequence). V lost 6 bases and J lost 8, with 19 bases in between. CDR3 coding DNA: TGCAGTGCCATATTGGACCCCGCGTCGGGCTACACCTTC. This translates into CSAILDPASGYTF.

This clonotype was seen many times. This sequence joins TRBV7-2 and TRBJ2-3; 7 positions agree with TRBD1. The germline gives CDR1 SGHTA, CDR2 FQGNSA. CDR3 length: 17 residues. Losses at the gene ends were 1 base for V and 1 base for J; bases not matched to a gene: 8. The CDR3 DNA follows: TGTGCCAGCAGCTTAGGAAGGGGGCGCGAAGGCACAGATACGCAGTATTTT. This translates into CASSLGRGREGTDTQYF.

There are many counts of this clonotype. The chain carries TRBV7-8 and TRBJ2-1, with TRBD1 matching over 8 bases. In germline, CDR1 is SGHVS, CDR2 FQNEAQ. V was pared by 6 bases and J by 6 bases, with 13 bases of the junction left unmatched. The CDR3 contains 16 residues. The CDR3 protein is CASRPWTGQRPNEQFF. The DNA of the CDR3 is TGTGCCAGCAGACCGTGGACAGGGCAAAGGCCCAATGAGCAGTTCTTC.

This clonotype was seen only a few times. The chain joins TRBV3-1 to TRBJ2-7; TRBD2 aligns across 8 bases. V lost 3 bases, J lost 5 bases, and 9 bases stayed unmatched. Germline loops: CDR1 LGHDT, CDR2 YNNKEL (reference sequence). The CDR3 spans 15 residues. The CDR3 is CASSHPRGGRDEQYF. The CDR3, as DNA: TGTGCCAGCAGCCATCCCCGCGGGGGGCGCGACGAGCAGTACTTC.

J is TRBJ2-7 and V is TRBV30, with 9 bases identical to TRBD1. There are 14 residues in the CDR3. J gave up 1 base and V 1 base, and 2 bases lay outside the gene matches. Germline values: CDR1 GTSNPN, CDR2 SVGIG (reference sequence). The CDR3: CAWSAGQGSYEQYF. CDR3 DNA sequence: TGTGCCTGGAGTGCGGGACAGGGATCCTACGAGCAGTACTTC.

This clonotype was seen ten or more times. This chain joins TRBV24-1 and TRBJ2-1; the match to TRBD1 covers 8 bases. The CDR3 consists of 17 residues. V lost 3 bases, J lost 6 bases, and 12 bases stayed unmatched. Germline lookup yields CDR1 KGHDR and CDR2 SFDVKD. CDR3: CATSDPQPGQDRNEQFF. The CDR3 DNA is TGTGCCACCAGTGATCCTCAACCGGGACAGGATCGCAATGAGCAGTTCTTC.

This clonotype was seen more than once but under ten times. CDR3 in DNA: TGCAGTGCTAGAGAAAGGGGGGGCGCCAAAAACATTCAGTACTTC. This gives the protein CSARERGGAKNIQYF. The V and J genes are TRBV20-1 and TRBJ2-4, with D possibly matching TRBD2 (7 bases). V was clipped by 0 bases and J by 1 base, with 10 bases between them. This CDR3 contains 15 residues. The germline V gene encodes CDR1 DFQATT and CDR2 SNEGSKA (reference sequence).

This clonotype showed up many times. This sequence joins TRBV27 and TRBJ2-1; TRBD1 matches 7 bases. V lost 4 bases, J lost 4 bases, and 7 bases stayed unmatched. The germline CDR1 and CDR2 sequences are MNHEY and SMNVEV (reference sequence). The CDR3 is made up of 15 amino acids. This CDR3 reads CASSWTGHPYNEQFF. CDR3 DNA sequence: TGTGCCAGCAGTTGGACAGGCCACCCTTACAATGAGCAGTTCTTC.

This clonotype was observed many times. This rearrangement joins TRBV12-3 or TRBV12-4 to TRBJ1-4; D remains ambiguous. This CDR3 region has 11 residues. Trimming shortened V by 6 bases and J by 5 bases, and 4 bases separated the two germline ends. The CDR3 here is CASRTNEKLFF. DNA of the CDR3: TGTGCCAGCAGAACCAATGAAAAACTGTTTTTT.

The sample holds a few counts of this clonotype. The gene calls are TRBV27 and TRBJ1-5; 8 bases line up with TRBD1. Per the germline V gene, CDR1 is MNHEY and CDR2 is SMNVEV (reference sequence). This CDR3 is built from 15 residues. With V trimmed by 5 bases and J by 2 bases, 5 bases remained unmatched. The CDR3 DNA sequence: TGTGCCAGCAGTAAGAACAGGGGGGGCAATCAGCCCCAGCATTTT. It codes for CASSKNRGGNQPQHF.

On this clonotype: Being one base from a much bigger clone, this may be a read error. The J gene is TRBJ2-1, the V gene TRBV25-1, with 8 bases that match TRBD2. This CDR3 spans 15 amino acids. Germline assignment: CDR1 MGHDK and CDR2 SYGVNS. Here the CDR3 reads CASSESGSGYNGQFF. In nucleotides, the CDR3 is TGTGCCAGCAGTGAAAGCGGGAGTGGCTACAATGGGCAGTTCTTC. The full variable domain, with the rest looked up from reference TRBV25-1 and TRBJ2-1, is EADIYQTPRYLVIGTGKKITLECSQTMGHDKMYWYQQDPGMELHLIHYSYGVNSTEKGDLSSESTVSRIRTEHFPLTLESARPSHTSQYLCASSESGSGYNGQFFGPGTRLTVL.

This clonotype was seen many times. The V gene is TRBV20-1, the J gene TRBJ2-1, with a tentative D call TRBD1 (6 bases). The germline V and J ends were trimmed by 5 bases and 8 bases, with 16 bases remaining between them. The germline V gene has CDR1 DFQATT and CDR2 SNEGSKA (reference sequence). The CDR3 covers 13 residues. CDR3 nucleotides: TGCAGTGCTCGACCCACAGGGATCGATGAGCAGTTCTTC. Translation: CSARPTGIDEQFF.

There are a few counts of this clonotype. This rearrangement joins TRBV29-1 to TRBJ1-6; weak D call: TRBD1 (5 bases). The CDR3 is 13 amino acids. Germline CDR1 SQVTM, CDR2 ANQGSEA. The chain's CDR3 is CSVIVGVNSPLHF. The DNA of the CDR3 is TGCAGTGTTATAGTAGGGGTGAATTCACCCCTCCACTTT.

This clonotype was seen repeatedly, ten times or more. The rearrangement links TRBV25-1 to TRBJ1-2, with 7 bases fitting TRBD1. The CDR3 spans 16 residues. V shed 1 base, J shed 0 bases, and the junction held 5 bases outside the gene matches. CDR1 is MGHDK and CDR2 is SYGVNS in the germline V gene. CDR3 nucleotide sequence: TGTGCCAGCAGTGAATCGGGACAGCTGACTAACTATGGCTACACCTTC. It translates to CASSESGQLTNYGYTF.

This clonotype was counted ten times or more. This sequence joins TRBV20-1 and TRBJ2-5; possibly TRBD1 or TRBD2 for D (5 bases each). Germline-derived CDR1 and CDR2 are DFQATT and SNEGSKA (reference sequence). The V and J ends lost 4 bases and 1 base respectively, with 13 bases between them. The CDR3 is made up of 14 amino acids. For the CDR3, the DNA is TGCAGTGCTATTTTCGGGGCGGGCCAAGAGACCCAGTACTTC. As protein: CSAIFGAGQETQYF.

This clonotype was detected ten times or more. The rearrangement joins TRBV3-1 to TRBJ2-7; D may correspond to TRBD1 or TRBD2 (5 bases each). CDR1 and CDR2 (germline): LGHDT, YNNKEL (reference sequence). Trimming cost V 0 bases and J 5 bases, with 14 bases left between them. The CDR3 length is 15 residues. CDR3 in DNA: TGTGCCAGCAGCCAAGAGAGGGGCCTGGGGAACGAGCAGTACTTC. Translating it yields CASSQERGLGNEQYF.

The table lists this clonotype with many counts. CDR3 in DNA: TGTGCCAGCAGCTATAGGGGCGAGGGCTATGGCTACACCTTC. It yields the protein CASSYRGEGYGYTF. The chain employs TRBV5-6 and TRBJ1-2; D perhaps matches TRBD1 (5 bases). V lost 3 bases, J lost 4 bases, and 13 bases lay in between. Germline-derived CDR1 and CDR2 are SGHDT and YYEEEE. This CDR3 contains 14 residues.

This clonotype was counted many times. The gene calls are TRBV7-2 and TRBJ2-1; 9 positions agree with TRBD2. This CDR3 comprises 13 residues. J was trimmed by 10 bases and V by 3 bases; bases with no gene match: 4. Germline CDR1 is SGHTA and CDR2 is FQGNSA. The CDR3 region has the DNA TGTGCCAGCAGCTTTGCGGGGGGGTGGGAGCAGTTCTTC. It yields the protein CASSFAGGWEQFF.